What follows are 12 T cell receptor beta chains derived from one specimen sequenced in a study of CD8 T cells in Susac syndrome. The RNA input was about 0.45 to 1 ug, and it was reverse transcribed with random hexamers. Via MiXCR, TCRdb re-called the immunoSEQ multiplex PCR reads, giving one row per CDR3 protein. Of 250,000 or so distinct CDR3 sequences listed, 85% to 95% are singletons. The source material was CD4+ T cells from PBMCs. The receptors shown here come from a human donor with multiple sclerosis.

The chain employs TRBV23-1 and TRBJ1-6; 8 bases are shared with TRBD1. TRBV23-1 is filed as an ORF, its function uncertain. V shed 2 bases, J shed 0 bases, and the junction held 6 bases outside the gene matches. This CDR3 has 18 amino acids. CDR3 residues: CASSQPYRGSSYNSPLHF. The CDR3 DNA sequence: TGCGCCAGCAGTCAACCGTACAGGGGGAGCTCCTATAATTCACCCCTCCACTTT.

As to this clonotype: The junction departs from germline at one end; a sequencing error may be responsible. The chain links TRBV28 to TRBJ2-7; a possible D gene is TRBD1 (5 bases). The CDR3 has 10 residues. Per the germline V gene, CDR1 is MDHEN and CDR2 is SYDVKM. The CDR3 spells CASGSSRVTF. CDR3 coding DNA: TGTGCCAGCGGCTCATCCAGGGTTACCTTC.

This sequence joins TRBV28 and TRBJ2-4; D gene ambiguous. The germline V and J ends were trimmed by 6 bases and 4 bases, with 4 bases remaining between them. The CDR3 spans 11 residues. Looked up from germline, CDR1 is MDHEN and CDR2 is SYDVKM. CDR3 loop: CASSLKNIQYF. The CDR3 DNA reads TGTGCCAGCAGCCTTAAAAACATTCAGTACTTC.

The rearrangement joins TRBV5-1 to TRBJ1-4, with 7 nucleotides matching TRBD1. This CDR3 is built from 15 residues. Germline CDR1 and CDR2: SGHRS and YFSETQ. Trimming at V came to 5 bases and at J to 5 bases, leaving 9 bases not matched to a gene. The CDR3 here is CASSPGDRENEKLFF. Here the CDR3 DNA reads TGCGCCAGCAGTCCCGGCGACAGGGAGAATGAAAAACTGTTTTTT.

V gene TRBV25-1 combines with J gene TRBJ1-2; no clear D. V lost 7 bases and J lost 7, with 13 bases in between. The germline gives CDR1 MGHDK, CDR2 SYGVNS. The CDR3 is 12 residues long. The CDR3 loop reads CASKSEISGYTF. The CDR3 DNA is TGTGCCAGCAAGTCGGAGATTAGTGGCTACACCTTC.

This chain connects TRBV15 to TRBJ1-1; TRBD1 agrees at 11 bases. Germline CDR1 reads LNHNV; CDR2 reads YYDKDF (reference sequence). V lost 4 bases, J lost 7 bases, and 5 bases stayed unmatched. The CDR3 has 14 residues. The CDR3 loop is CATSMAGQGVEAFF. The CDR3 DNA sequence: TGTGCCACCAGCATGGCGGGACAGGGGGTTGAAGCTTTCTTT.

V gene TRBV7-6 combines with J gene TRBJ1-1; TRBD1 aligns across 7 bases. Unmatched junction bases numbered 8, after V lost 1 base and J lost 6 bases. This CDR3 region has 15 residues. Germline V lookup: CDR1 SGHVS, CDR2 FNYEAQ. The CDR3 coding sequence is TGTGCCAGCAGCTTAGGACAGGGTCCGGGAGCTGAAGCTTTCTTT. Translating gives CASSLGQGPGAEAFF.

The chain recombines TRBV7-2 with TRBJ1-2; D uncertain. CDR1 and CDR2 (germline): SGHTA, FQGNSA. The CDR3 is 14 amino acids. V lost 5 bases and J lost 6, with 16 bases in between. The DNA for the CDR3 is TGTGCCAGCAGCCCCCAATTGGGCGGCGATGGCTACACCTTC. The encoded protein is CASSPQLGGDGYTF.

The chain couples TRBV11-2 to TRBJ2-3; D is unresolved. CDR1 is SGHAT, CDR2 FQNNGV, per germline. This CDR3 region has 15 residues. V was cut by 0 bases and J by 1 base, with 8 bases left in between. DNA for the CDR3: TGTGCCAGCAGCTTAGATGGCAGCGGCACAGATACGCAGTATTTT. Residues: CASSLDGSGTDTQYF. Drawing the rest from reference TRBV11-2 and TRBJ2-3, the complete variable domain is EAGVAQSPRYKIIEKRQSVAFWCNPISGHATLYWYQQILGQGPKLLIQFQNNGVVDDSQLPKDRFSAERLKGVDSTLKIQPAKLEDSAVYLCASSLDGSGTDTQYFGPGTRLTVL.

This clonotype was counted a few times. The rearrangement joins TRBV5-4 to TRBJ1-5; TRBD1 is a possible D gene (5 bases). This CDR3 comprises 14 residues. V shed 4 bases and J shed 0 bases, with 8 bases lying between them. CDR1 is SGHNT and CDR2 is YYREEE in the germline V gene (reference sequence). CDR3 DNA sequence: TGTGCCAGCAGCCTCGACAGTAGCAATCAGCCCCAGCATTTT. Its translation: CASSLDSSNQPQHF.

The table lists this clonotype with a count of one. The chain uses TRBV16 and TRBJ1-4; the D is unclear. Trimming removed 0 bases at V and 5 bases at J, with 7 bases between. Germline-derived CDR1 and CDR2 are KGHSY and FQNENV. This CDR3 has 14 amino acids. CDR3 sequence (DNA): TGTGCCAGCAGCCAATCGGGGAAGAATGAAAAACTGTTTTTT. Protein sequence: CASSQSGKNEKLFF. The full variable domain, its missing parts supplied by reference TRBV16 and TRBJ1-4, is GEEVAQTPKHLVRGEGQKAKLYCAPIKGHSYVFWYQQVLKNEFKFLISFQNENVFDETGMPKERFSAKCLPNSPCSLEIQATKLEDSAVYFCASSQSGKNEKLFFGSGTQLSVL.

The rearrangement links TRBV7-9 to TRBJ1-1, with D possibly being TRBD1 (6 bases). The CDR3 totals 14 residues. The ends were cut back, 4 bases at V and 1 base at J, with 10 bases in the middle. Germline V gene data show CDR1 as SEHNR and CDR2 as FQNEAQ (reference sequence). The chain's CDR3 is CASSSGQRNTEAFF. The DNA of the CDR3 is TGTGCCAGCAGCTCCGGACAGCGGAACACTGAAGCTTTCTTT.